This TCR beta chain stems from a study of cytomegalovirus exposure and HLA in healthy donors. On the study more broadly: About 180 million T cells yielded 117 million unique TCR beta sequences in earlier analysis. The study, taken as a whole, reports: Reported performance of the classifier showed diagnosis of cytomegalovirus status with high specificity and sensitivity. Most TCR sequences were seen very rarely across donors, but some public TCRs occurred in many. It was likely that a cluster of highly shared sequence variants was a sequencing artifact.

As concerns this clone: The antigen is undetermined.

PCR used 60 Vbeta primers and 13 Jbeta primers. Generated by immunoSEQ multiplex PCR, the TCRdb table keeps only in-frame clones and is missing some. The data contain around 100,000 clones, less than 80% of them singletons. The material sequenced was PBMCs. The clonotype originates from a man between 35 and 55 years old in good health and CMV-seronegative.

The CDR3 nucleotides read TGTGCCAGCAGGGAGTTCCCATCGACCCTCCACTTT. Translation: CASREFPSTLHF. J is TRBJ1-6 and V is TRBV6-1, with unresolved D. V was clipped by 6 bases and J by 14 bases, with 14 bases between them. The length of the CDR3 is 12 residues. Germline CDR1 reads MNHNS; CDR2 reads SASEGT.